This entry lists 16 T cell receptor beta chains sequenced from one sample in a study of blood T cell repertoires in COVID-19. Assay: immunoSEQ multiplex PCR; the TCRdb copy retains only in-frame clones and omits some. The sample lists 95,000 or so clones, about 90% occurring once. The sequenced sample was peripheral blood. Receptors originate from a human donor in a cohort sampled during active COVID-19.

J is TRBJ1-1 and V is TRBV5-1, with 7 bases aligning to TRBD1. This CDR3 spans 16 amino acids. The junction had 7 bases not matched to a gene; V was cut back by 0 bases and J by 2 bases. Per germline, CDR1 SGHRS and CDR2 YFSETQ. The CDR3 DNA sequence: TGCGCCAGCAGCTTGGCCCCACAGGGGACCAACACTGAAGCTTTCTTT. Translated, it gives CASSLAPQGTNTEAFF.

V gene TRBV27 combines with J gene TRBJ2-7; 8 bases map to TRBD1. The ends lost 6 bases at V and 3 bases at J; junction bases unmatched: 7. CDR1 MNHEY and CDR2 SMNVEV come from the germline V gene (reference sequence). The CDR3 runs 14 residues. CDR3 in DNA: TGTGCCAGCAGCCCACAGGGGGAGAGCTACGAGCAGTACTTC. This translates into CASSPQGESYEQYF.

The V gene is TRBV19, the J gene TRBJ2-3, with D possibly TRBD2 on 6 matching bases. The length of the CDR3 is 16 residues. CDR1 and CDR2 (germline): LNHDA, SQIVND (reference sequence). Trimming took off 5 bases at V and 1 base at J, with 16 bases between the two ends. The CDR3, as DNA: TGTGCCAGTAGTCCCCCATTAGGGGAGGGCACAGATACGCAGTATTTT. Translation gives CASSPPLGEGTDTQYF. Filled out from reference TRBV19 and TRBJ2-3, the complete variable domain reads DGGITQSPKYLFRKEGQNVTLSCEQNLNHDAMYWYRQDPGQGLRLIYYSQIVNDFQKGDIAEGYSVSREKKESFPLTVTSAQKNPTAFYLCASSPPLGEGTDTQYFGPGTRLTVL.

The CDR3 loop is CASSRTAGQETQYF. The DNA of the CDR3 is TGCGCCAGCAGCCGAACAGCGGGGCAAGAGACCCAGTACTTC. The V and J genes are TRBV4-3 and TRBJ2-5, with 7 bases that match TRBD2. The germline CDR1 and CDR2 sequences are LGHNA and YSLEER. Losses at the gene ends were 4 bases for V and 2 bases for J; bases not matched to a gene: 4. The CDR3 totals 14 residues.

The chain links TRBV6-5 to TRBJ2-5; possible D gene TRBD1, 5 bases. Trimming shortened V by 4 bases and J by 1 base, and 16 bases separated the two germline ends. The CDR3 has 16 amino acids. CDR1 and CDR2 (germline): MNHEY, SVGAGI. The CDR3 nucleotides are TGTGCCAGCAGTTCCTCCAACAGGAGATCCCAAGAGACCCAGTACTTC. Protein product: CASSSSNRRSQETQYF.

A few counts support this clone. The J gene is TRBJ1-2, the V gene TRBV4-2, with 9 bases fitting TRBD1. This CDR3 contains 15 residues. The trim removed 4 bases at V and 6 bases at J, leaving 9 bases unmatched. CDR1 and CDR2 from the germline V gene are LGHNA and YNFKEQ. This CDR3 is CASSRRRGQGDGYTF. The CDR3 nucleotides read TGTGCCAGCAGCCGACGGCGGGGACAGGGTGATGGCTACACCTTC.

The chain recombines TRBV30 with TRBJ1-2; 10 positions agree with TRBD1. Germline lookup yields CDR1 GTSNPN and CDR2 SVGIG (reference sequence). With 3 bases clipped from V and 3 bases from J, the junction kept 7 bases outside the gene matches. The CDR3 spans 15 residues. CDR3 protein: CAWSTGTGDYYGYTF. The CDR3 DNA reads as TGTGCCTGGAGCACCGGGACAGGGGACTACTATGGCTACACCTTC.

This clone appeared a single time. V is TRBV18 and J is TRBJ1-3; maybe TRBD1 (6 bases). This CDR3 has 14 amino acids. Germline CDR1 and CDR2: KGHSH and LQKENI. V was shortened by 6 bases and J by 0 bases, with 9 bases between the two germline ends. The CDR3 here is CASSVGASGNTIYF. Here the CDR3 DNA reads TGTGCCAGCTCCGTGGGGGCCTCTGGAAACACCATATATTTT.

This chain joins TRBV5-4 and TRBJ1-6; TRBD1 agrees at 11 bases. V dropped 4 bases and J dropped 6; count of bases not matched to a gene: 6. Looked up from germline, CDR1 is SGHNT and CDR2 is YYREEE (reference sequence). This CDR3 is 16 amino acids long. The CDR3 spells CASSRGGTGGNSPLHF. DNA of the CDR3: TGTGCCAGCAGCCGGGGCGGGACAGGGGGTAATTCACCCCTCCACTTT.

CDR3 bases: TGTGCCAGCAGTGTACAGGGCTCAGATACGCAGTATTTT. It yields the protein CASSVQGSDTQYF. The genes are TRBV28 and TRBJ2-3; tentative D call: TRBD1 (6 bases). The CDR3 consists of 13 residues. Germline V lookup: CDR1 MDHEN, CDR2 SYDVKM. V was clipped by 5 bases and J by 4 bases, with 10 bases between them. The variable domain in full, with the rest retrieved from reference TRBV28 and TRBJ2-3, is DVKVTQSSRYLVKRTGEKVFLECVQDMDHENMFWYRQDPGLGLRLIYFSYDVKMKEKGDIPEGYSVSREKKERFSLILESASTNQTSMYLCASSVQGSDTQYFGPGTRLTVL.

This clone appeared a few times. The rearrangement joins TRBV30 to TRBJ1-5; D is undetermined. CDR3 length: 14 amino acids. The germline V and J ends were trimmed by 1 base and 4 bases, with 11 bases remaining between them. Germline loops: CDR1 GTSNPN, CDR2 SVGIG (reference sequence). CDR3 in DNA: TGTGCCTGGAGTGCCCAGGTCAGAAATCAGCCCCAGCATTTT. It translates to CAWSAQVRNQPQHF. Drawing the rest from reference TRBV30 and TRBJ1-5, the complete variable domain is SQTIHQWPATLVQPVGSPLSLECTVEGTSNPNLYWYRQAAGRGLQLLFYSVGIGQISSEVPQNLSASRPQDRQFILSSKKLLLSDSGFYLCAWSAQVRNQPQHFGDGTRLSIL.

The rearrangement uses TRBV11-2 and TRBJ2-2; 7 nucleotides line up with TRBD2. CDR1 is SGHAT and CDR2 is FQNNGV in the germline V gene. The trim removed 6 bases at V and 1 base at J, leaving 8 bases unmatched. The CDR3 extends over 16 amino acids. In DNA form, the CDR3 reads TGTGCCAGCAGACCGGGGGTAGCGGGGAACACCGGGGAGCTGTTTTTT. It translates to CASRPGVAGNTGELFF.

The chain carries TRBV5-1 and TRBJ2-3, with D possibly being TRBD1 (5 bases). Germline V gene data show CDR1 as SGHRS and CDR2 as YFSETQ. The CDR3 is 15 residues long. Between the trimmed V and J ends, which lost 2 bases and 1 base, there was a span of 11 bases. The CDR3 spells CASSFWGAGTDTQYF. CDR3 DNA: TGCGCCAGCAGCTTCTGGGGCGCGGGCACAGATACGCAGTATTTT.

J is TRBJ2-5 and V is TRBV10-1; 10 positions match TRBD2. This CDR3 contains 15 residues. Germline CDR1 and CDR2: WNHNN and SYGVQD (reference sequence). J was trimmed by 5 bases and V by 6 bases; bases with no gene match: 9. CDR3 in amino acids: CASSFSGGILETQYF. Written as DNA, the CDR3 is TGCGCCAGCAGCTTTAGCGGGGGGATTCTGGAGACCCAGTACTTC.

The rearrangement joins TRBV10-1 to TRBJ2-7; D may be TRBD1 (6 bases). The CDR3 runs to 16 residues. The ends were cut back, 3 bases at V and 3 bases at J, with 18 bases in the middle. CDR1 WNHNN and CDR2 SYGVQD come from the germline V gene (reference sequence). The CDR3 coding sequence is TGCGCCAGCAGTGAAGGGGGTATCAACGGCCGCTACGAGCAGTACTTC. Protein sequence: CASSEGGINGRYEQYF.

The chain links TRBV2 to TRBJ2-1; TRBD1 matches at 8 bases. CDR1 and CDR2 (germline): SNHLY, FYNNEI. The V gene end was trimmed by 7 bases and the J gene end by 8 bases; junction bases not matched to a gene: 13. The CDR3 sequence is 15 residues long. Here the CDR3 reads CASKRDGQGGYEQFF. CDR3 in DNA: TGTGCCAGCAAACGAGATGGACAGGGAGGTTATGAGCAGTTCTTC.